This T cell receptor beta chain derives from a study of beta chain features in type 1 diabetes. As for the study in general: Age, gender, cell numbers and subset yield matched between patients and controls. Notes on the study in general: When Type 1 diabetes patients were examined, their TCRB CDR3s proved moderately but significantly shorter in all four CD4+ subsets. PCR may have favored shorter templates equally in patients and controls.

This CDR3 region has 14 residues. The germline V gene encodes CDR1 SQVTM and CDR2 ANQGSEA. The ends lost 0 bases at V and 3 bases at J; junction bases unmatched: 2. TCRB transcripts that were expressed got sequenced, as all of the isolated RNA had been reverse transcribed. Sequenced by immunoSEQ multiplex PCR; TCRdb stores in-frame clones only, minus some. The sample has approximately 170,000 clones; around 63% are singletons. Notes on this clone: Its matching antigen is unknown.

The sample taken for sequencing was naive CD4+ T cells from blood. The chain combines TRBV29-1 with TRBJ1-1, with 9 nucleotides matching TRBD1. The receptor's source is a man aged 25-40 years with type 1 diabetes. The CDR3, as DNA: TGCAGCGTTGAAGATGGGACAGGGTACACTGAAGCTTTCTTT. It specifies CSVEDGTGYTEAFF.